The rows below give T cell receptor beta chains drawn from one sample of a study of T cell changes during pregnancy in multiple sclerosis. The data were produced by immunoSEQ multiplex PCR, yet TCRdb's version contains in-frame clones alone and is incomplete. The table lists about 52,000 clones, about 92% of them singletons. The source material was CD4+ T cells from peripheral blood mononuclear cells, sampled before pregnancy. All receptors come from a female donor with multiple sclerosis, enrolled in a pregnancy study. Each CDR3 is given without its conserved first and last residue. Fields, in order: J gene, V gene, clone size, CDR3 protein. Rows may omit the clone size; those that give it use once, few, many or a size class.

>TRBJ1-2|TRBV20-1|.
SALDSYGYT
>TRBJ1-5|TRBV28|.
ASSLVADRNQPQH
>TRBJ2-7|TRBV7-9|.
ASSLAGTGFSYEQY
>TRBJ1-3|TRBV12-5|.
ASGLIIASSGNTIY
>TRBJ1-4|TRBV6-6|.
ASRSDSPGNEKLF
>TRBJ1-2|TRBV5-4|once
ASSLDPRSSPGYT
>TRBJ1-1|TRBV29-1|.
SAGSAF
>TRBJ1-2|TRBV19|once
ASSGGGGAVFNGYT
>TRBJ2-5|TRBV30|.
AWSAYPNTGKETQY
>TRBJ2-2|TRBV19|.
ASSAGRTNTGELF
>TRBJ2-3|TRBV7-2|.
ASSLGGAGGVGDTQY
>TRBJ1-2|TRBV2|.
ASSVGRILYGYT
>TRBJ2-7|TRBV27|.
ASRDRAYEQY
>TRBJ1-1|TRBV5-6|.
ASSLPGQGDTEAF
>TRBJ1-5|TRBV30|.
AWSVAGRYLVPQH
>TRBJ1-5|TRBV5-5|.
ASSREKGINQPQH
>TRBJ2-7|TRBV7-9|.
ASRRTGTGLEY